Detailed here is one T cell receptor beta chain. This record belongs to a study of OX40 agonist ivuxolimab in advanced cancers. Study-wide background: Anti-PD-1, anti-PD-L1 or anti-CTLA-4 therapy given earlier was allowed, and around 40% had some.

V lost 7 bases to trimming and J lost 0 bases, with 9 bases between them. Per germline, CDR1 MDHEN and CDR2 SYDVKM. This CDR3 is built from 13 residues. Blood samples were obtained at baseline, cycle 4 day 1, and cycle 7 day 1. TCRdb's table, derived via immunoSEQ multiplex PCR, lists solely in-frame clones and lacks some. This table has around 26,000 clones, around three quarters appearing once. The source material was CD4+ or CD8+ T cells sorted from blood, sampled in a trial of the OX40 agonist ivuxolimab. The V gene is TRBV28, the J gene TRBJ1-1, with unresolved D. The sequence was obtained from an adult with an advanced solid tumor such as melanoma, head and neck, liver or kidney cancer. The CDR3 loop is CASNEQLNTEAFF. The CDR3 region has the DNA TGTGCCAGCAATGAACAACTGAACACTGAAGCTTTCTTT.